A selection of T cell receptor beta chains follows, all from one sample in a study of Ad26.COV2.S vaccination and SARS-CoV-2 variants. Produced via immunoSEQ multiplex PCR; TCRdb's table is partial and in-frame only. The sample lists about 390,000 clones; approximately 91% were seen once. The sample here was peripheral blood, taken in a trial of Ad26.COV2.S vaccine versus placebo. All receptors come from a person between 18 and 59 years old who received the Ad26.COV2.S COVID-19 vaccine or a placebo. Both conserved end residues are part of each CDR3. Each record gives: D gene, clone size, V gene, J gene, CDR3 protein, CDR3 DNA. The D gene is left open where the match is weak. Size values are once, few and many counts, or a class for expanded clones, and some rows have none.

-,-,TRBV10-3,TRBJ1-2,CAISESYGIYGYTF,TGTGCCATCAGTGAGTCGTATGGGATCTATGGCTACACCTTC
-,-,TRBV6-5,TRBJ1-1,CASSYSTRGNTEAFF,TGTGCCAGCAGTTACTCTACCCGGGGGAACACTGAAGCTTTCTTT
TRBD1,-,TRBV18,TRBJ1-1,CASSPRQGAGTEAFF,TGTGCCAGCTCACCACGACAGGGGGCTGGCACTGAAGCTTTCTTT
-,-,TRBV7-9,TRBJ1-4,CASSQGDSPNEKLFF,TGTGCCAGCAGCCAAGGCGACAGCCCGAATGAAAAACTGTTTTTT
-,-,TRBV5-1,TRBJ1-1,CASCREMNTEAFF,TGCGCCAGCTGCCGGGAGATGAACACTGAAGCTTTCTTT
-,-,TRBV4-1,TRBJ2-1,CASSQDLGTYQFF,TGCGCCAGCAGCCAAGATCTGGGGACATATCAGTTCTTC
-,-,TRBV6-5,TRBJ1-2,CASRTQSFAGYGYTF,TGTGCCAGCAGGACACAGTCCTTCGCGGGCTATGGCTACACCTTC
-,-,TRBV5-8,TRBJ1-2,CASKLARGRDYGYTF,TGTGCCAGCAAACTGGCCAGGGGACGTGACTATGGCTACACCTTC
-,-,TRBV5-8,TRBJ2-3,CASSLRQAADTQYF,TGTGCCAGCAGCCTAAGACAGGCGGCAGATACGCAGTATTTT
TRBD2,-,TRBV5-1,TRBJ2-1,CASSLTSGANEQFF,TGCGCCAGCAGCTTGACTAGCGGGGCAAATGAGCAGTTCTTC
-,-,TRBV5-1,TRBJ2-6,CASSVGGLSSGANVLTF,TGCGCCAGCAGCGTTGGGGGACTCAGCTCTGGGGCCAACGTCCTGACTTTC
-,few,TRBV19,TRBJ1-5,CASSPRQLSNQPQHF,TGTGCCAGTAGTCCTCGACAGCTTAGCAATCAGCCCCAGCATTTT
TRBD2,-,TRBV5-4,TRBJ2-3,CASSLALRAGADTQYF,TGTGCCAGCAGCTTGGCCCTCAGGGCGGGGGCAGATACGCAGTATTTT
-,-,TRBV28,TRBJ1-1,CASSPLGVNTEAFF,TGTGCCAGCAGCCCCCTAGGGGTGAACACTGAAGCTTTCTTT
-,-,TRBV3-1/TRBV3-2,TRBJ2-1,CASSPFQVSYNEQFF,TGTGCCAGCAGCCCGTTCCAGGTGTCCTACAATGAGCAGTTCTTC
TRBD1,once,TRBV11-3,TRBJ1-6,CASSLVDRDGPYNSPLHF,TGTGCCAGCAGCTTAGTAGACAGGGATGGCCCCTATAATTCACCCCTCCACTTT
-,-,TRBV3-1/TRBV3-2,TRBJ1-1,CASSRVFGNTEAFF,TGTGCCAGCAGCCGGGTCTTTGGGAACACTGAAGCTTTCTTT
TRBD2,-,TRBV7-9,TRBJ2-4,CASSRTETSGGENIQYF,TGTGCCAGCAGCCGAACCGAGACTAGCGGGGGGGAAAACATTCAGTACTTC